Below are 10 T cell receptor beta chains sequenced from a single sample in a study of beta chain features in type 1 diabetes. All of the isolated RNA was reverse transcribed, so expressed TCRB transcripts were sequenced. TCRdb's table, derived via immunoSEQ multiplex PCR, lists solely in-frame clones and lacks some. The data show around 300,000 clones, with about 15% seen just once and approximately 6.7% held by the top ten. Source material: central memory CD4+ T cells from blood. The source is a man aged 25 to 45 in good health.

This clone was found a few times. CDR3 DNA sequence: TGTGCCAGTCAGAGCGGGAGTATCGCAGAGACCCAGTACTTC. This sequence encodes CASQSGSIAETQYF. This chain links TRBV28 with TRBJ2-5, with TRBD2 matching over 8 bases. Unmatched junction bases numbered 10, after V lost 9 bases and J lost 4 bases. The germline V gene has CDR1 MDHEN and CDR2 SYDVKM. The CDR3 spans 14 residues.

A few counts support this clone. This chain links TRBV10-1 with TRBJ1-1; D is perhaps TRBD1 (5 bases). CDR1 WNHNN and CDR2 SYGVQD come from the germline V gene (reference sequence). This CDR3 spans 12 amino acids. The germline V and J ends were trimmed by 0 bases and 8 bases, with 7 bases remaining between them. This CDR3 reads CASSESWGEAFF. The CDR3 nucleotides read TGCGCCAGCAGTGAGTCTTGGGGGGAAGCTTTCTTT.

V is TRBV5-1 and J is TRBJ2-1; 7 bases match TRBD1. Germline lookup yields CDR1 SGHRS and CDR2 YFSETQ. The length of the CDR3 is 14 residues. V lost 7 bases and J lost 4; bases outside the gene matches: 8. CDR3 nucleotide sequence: TGCGCCAGCGGGGCCGGGACAGCATACAATGAGCAGTTCTTC. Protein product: CASGAGTAYNEQFF.

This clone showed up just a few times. CDR3 region: CASSFDRVQETQYF. The CDR3 nucleotides are TGTGCCAGCAGCTTCGACAGGGTCCAAGAGACCCAGTACTTC. The chain couples TRBV7-2 to TRBJ2-5; the match to TRBD1 covers 7 bases. J gave up 1 base and V 3 bases, and 2 bases lay outside the gene matches. Germline CDR1 reads SGHTA; CDR2 reads FQGNSA. The CDR3 extends over 14 amino acids.

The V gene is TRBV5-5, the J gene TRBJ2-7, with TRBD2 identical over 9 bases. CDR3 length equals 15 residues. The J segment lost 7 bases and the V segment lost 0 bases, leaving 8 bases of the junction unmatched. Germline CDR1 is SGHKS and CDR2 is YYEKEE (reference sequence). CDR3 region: CASSLGTSGPGEQYV. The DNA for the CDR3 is TGTGCCAGCAGCTTGGGTACTAGCGGGCCGGGGGAGCAGTACGTC.

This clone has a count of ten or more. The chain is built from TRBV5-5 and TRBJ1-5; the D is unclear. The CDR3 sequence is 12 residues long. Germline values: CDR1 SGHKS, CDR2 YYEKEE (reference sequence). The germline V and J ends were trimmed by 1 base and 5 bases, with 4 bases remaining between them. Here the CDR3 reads CASSLYDQPQHF. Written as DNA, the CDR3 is TGTGCCAGCAGCTTGTACGATCAGCCCCAGCATTTT.

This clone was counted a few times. CDR3 bases: TGTGCCAGCAGCGGACAGCCCTACGCCTACGAGCAGTACTTC. It encodes CASSGQPYAYEQYF. The J gene is TRBJ2-7, the V gene TRBV6-6; TRBD1 might be the D (6 bases). Germline lookup yields CDR1 MNHNY and CDR2 SVGAGI (reference sequence). There are 14 residues in the CDR3. V gave up 6 bases and J gave up 2 bases, with 14 bases separating them.

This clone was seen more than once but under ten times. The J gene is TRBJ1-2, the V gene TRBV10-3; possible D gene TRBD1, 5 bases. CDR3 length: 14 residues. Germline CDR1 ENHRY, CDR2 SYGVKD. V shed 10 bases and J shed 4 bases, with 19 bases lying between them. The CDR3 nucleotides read TGTGCCAGCAGCCGAACAGGAGTAGGCTATGGCTACACCTTC. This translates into CASSRTGVGYGYTF.

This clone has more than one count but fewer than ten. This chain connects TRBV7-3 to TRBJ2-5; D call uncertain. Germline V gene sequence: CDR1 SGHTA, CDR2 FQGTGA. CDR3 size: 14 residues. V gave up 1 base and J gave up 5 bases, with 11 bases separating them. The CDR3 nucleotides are TGTGCCAGCAGCTTAATGGGCTCGTCGGAGACCCAGTACTTC. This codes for CASSLMGSSETQYF.

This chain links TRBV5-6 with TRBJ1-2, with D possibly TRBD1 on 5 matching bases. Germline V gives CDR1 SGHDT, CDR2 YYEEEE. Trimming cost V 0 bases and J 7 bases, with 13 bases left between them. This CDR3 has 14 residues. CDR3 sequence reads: CASSLVGQMGGYTF. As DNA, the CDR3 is TGTGCCAGCAGCTTGGTGGGGCAAATGGGTGGCTACACCTTC.